This T cell receptor (beta chain) was captured by sequencing in a study of T cells after yellow fever vaccination. Points from the study as a whole: FACS-sorted repertoires might harbor abundant contaminating clonotypes from the bulk population. Once the booster was given, most primary-vaccination clones reappeared, at roughly 96% for CD4 and roughly 86% for CD8.

TCRdb re-derived calls from the 5' RACE reads in MiXCR, one entry per CDR3 protein. Of 230,000 or so distinct CDR3 sequences listed, around 3.5% were seen once; the top ten hold around 19%. CDR1 is DFQATT, CDR2 SNEGSKA, per germline (reference sequence). V was shortened by 7 bases and J by 7 bases, with 20 bases between the two germline ends. The CDR3 runs to 13 residues. This clonotype has ten or more counts. Its antigen is as yet unknown. The TCR comes from a young man who received the YFV17D yellow fever vaccine. The starting material was PBMCs, obtained 15 days after the yellow fever booster vaccination. V and J are TRBV20-1 and TRBJ2-7, with TRBD2 as a possible D gene (6 bases). The DNA for the CDR3 is TGCAGTGGGGAGGCAGGGTCTAGTAGGGAGCAGTACTTC. Protein sequence: CSGEAGSSREQYF.